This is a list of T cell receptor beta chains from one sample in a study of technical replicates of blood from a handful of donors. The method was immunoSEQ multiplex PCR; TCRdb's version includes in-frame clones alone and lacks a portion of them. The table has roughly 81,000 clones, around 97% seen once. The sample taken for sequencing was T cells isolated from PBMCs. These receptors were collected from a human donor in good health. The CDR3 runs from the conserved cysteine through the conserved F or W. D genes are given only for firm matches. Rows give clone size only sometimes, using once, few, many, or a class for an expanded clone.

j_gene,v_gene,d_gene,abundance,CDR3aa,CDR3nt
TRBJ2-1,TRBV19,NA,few,CASSIVRAYNEQFF,TGTGCCAGTAGTATCGTGAGGGCCTACAATGAGCAGTTCTTC
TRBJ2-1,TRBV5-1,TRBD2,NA,CASSGASGGAYNEQFF,TGCGCCAGCAGCGGTGCTAGCGGGGGGGCCTACAATGAGCAGTTCTTC
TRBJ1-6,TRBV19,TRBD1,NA,CATLGQGTNSPLHF,TGTGCCACCTTGGGACAGGGGACAAATTCACCCCTCCACTTT
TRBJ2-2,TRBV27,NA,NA,CASSAGQKGTGELFF,TGTGCCAGCAGTGCGGGACAGAAGGGCACCGGGGAGCTGTTTTTT
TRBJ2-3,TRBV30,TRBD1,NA,CAWYPGQGPTDTQYF,TGTGCCTGGTACCCGGGACAGGGCCCTACAGATACGCAGTATTTT
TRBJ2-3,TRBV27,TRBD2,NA,CASSLLAADVTDTQYF,TGTGCCAGCAGTTTGCTAGCGGCCGACGTCACAGATACGCAGTATTTT
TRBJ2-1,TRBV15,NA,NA,CATSRPGTGYNEQFF,TGTGCCACCAGCAGACCCGGAACAGGGTACAATGAGCAGTTCTTC
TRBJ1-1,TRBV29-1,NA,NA,CSVERSTSGEAFF,TGCAGCGTTGAACGGAGTACATCCGGTGAAGCTTTCTTT
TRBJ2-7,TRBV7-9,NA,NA,CASSFRDTSYEQYF,TGTGCCAGCAGTTTCCGGGACACCTCCTACGAGCAGTACTTC
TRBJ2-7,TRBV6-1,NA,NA,CASSTGISTYEQYF,TGTGCCAGCAGTACAGGAATATCTACCTACGAGCAGTACTTC
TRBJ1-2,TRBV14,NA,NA,CASSSTRRGYDGYTF,TGTGCCAGCAGCTCCACGCGCAGGGGCTATGATGGCTACACCTTC
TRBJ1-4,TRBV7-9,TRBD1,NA,CASSFTGGADEKLFF,TGTGCCAGCAGCTTCACAGGGGGCGCGGACGAAAAACTGTTTTTT
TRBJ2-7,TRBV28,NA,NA,CASSFFAASSYEQYF,TGTGCCAGCAGTTTCTTCGCGGCTAGCTCCTACGAGCAGTACTTC
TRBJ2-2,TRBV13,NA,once,CASSFKLLDTGELFF,TGTGCCAGCAGCTTCAAATTGTTAGACACCGGGGAGCTGTTTTTT
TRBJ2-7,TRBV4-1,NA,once,CASSQELTLPTYEQYF,TGCGCCAGCAGCCAAGAGTTAACCCTACCCACCTACGAGCAGTACTTC
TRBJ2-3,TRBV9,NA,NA,CASSVGQGQGAADTQYF,TGTGCCAGCAGCGTAGGGCAGGGGCAAGGCGCGGCAGATACGCAGTATTTT
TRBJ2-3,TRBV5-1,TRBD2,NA,CASSLEGTSVTDTQYF,TGCGCCAGCAGCTTGGAGGGGACTAGCGTAACCGATACGCAGTATTTT
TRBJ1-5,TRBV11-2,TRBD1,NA,CASSRGQGETGQHF,TGTGCCAGCAGTCGAGGACAGGGAGAAACTGGCCAGCATTTT
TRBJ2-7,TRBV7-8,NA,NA,CASSVIGQSYEQYF,TGTGCCAGCAGCGTTATCGGACAGTCCTACGAGCAGTACTTC
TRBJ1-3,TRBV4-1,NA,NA,CASSQVGNTIYF,TGCGCCAGCAGCCAAGTAGGAAACACCATATATTTT
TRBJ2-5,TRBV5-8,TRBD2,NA,CASSLAGTSGGGQETQYF,TGTGCCAGCAGCTTGGCCGGGACTAGCGGGGGAGGACAAGAGACCCAGTACTTC
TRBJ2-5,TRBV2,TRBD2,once,CASRTSGGARETQYF,TGTGCCAGCAGGACTAGCGGGGGGGCACGGGAGACCCAGTACTTC
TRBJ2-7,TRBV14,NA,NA,CASSHTYEQYF,TGTGCCAGCAGCCATACATACGAGCAGTACTTC
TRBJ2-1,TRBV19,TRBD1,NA,CASSIGTGVYNEQFF,TGTGCCAGTAGTATCGGGACAGGGGTATACAATGAGCAGTTCTTC
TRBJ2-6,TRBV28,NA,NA,CASSLQGLSGANVLTF,TGTGCCAGCAGTTTACAGGGGCTCTCTGGGGCCAACGTCCTGACTTTC
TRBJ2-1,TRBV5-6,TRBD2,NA,CASSKWPGLAGGRNEQFF,TGTGCCAGCAGCAAATGGCCGGGACTAGCGGGAGGGCGAAATGAGCAGTTCTTC
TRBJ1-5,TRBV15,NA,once,CATSRPQGGNQPQHF,TGTGCCACCAGCAGGCCACAGGGAGGCAATCAGCCCCAGCATTTT
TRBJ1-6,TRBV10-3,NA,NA,CAIKGRAAHSPLHF,TGTGCCATCAAGGGGAGGGCGGCACATTCACCCCTCCACTTT
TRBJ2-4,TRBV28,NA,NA,CASSLKGLYLAKNIQYF,TGTGCCAGCAGTTTAAAGGGACTTTACCTAGCCAAAAACATTCAGTACTTC
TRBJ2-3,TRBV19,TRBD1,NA,CASRYAGTVTDTQYF,TGTGCCAGTAGATACGCCGGGACAGTCACAGATACGCAGTATTTT
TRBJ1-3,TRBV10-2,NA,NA,CASLDRRWTGNTIYF,TGCGCCAGCCTTGACAGGCGCTGGACTGGAAACACCATATATTTT
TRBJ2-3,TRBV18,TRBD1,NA,CASSPPGQGTDTQYF,TGTGCCAGCTCACCCCCGGGACAGGGCACAGATACGCAGTATTTT
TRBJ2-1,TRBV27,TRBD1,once,CASGTVSYNEQFF,TGTGCCAGCGGGACAGTTTCCTACAATGAGCAGTTCTTC
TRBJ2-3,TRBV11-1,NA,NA,CASINRGASTDTQYF,TGTGCCAGCATCAACCGGGGGGCTAGCACAGATACGCAGTATTTT
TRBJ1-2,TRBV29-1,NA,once,CSVDLQVYGYTF,TGCAGCGTTGATCTCCAGGTCTATGGCTACACCTTC
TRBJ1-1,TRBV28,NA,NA,CASSSVRRKRNTEAFF,TGTGCCAGCAGTTCCGTAAGGCGGAAAAGGAACACTGAAGCTTTCTTT
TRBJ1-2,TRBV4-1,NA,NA,CASSARGGNYGYTF,TGCGCCAGCAGCGCCAGGGGAGGGAACTATGGCTACACCTTC
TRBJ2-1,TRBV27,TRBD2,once,CASSGELASNEQFF,TGTGCCAGCAGTGGGGAACTAGCGAGCAATGAGCAGTTCTTC
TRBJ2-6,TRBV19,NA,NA,CASSMIGSGANVLTF,TGTGCCAGTAGTATGATCGGGTCTGGGGCCAACGTCCTGACTTTC
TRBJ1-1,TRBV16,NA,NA,CASSPILQTGLKGMNTEAFF,TGTGCCAGCAGCCCAATCCTACAAACCGGACTTAAGGGCATGAACACTGAAGCTTTCTTT